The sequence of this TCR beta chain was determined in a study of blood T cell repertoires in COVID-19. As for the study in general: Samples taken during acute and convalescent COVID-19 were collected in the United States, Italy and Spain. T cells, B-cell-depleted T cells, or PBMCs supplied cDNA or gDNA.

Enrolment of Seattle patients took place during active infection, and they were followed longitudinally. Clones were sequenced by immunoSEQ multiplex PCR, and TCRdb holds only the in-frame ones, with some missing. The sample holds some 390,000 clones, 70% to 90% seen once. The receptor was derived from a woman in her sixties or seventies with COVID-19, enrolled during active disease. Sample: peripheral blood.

The CDR3 loop reads CASSLQGGDYGYTF. CDR3 nucleotides: TGTGCCAGCAGCTTACAGGGAGGGGACTATGGCTACACCTTC. J is TRBJ1-2 and V is TRBV7-9, with a weak D call TRBD1 (5 bases). The V end lost 2 bases, the J end lost 3 bases, and 10 bases lay between the germline ends. This CDR3 contains 14 residues. The germline CDR1 and CDR2 sequences are SEHNR and FQNEAQ (reference sequence).